The 20 T cell receptor beta chains reported below all come from one sample, sequenced in a study of blood T cells in healthy people across ages. The second PCR ran about 6 to 12 cycles with a sample-barcoded 5' primer and J-beta primers. TCRdb re-called the 5' RACE reads with MiXCR, one entry per CDR3 protein. The sample lists 600,000 to 1,000,000 distinct CDR3 sequences, nearly 60% seen once, with roughly 22% in the top ten. Sequenced: blood. The receptors originated from a man aged 25-40 years in good health.

The chain links TRBV20-1 to TRBJ2-1; D possibly matches TRBD1 or TRBD2 (5 bases each). Trimming stripped 0 bases from V and 6 bases from J, with 12 bases between. CDR1 is DFQATT and CDR2 is SNEGSKA in the germline V gene (reference sequence). The CDR3 extends over 14 amino acids. CDR3 amino acids: CSARDPMGRNEQFF. In DNA form, the CDR3 reads TGCAGTGCTAGAGACCCGATGGGACGCAATGAGCAGTTCTTC.

This chain connects TRBV9 to TRBJ2-7; possibly TRBD2 for D (6 bases). V lost 1 base, J lost 2 bases, and 13 bases lay in between. Germline lookup yields CDR1 SGDLS and CDR2 YYNGEE. The CDR3 runs to 15 residues. The CDR3 spells CASSVSWGGTYEQYF. Here the CDR3 DNA reads TGTGCCAGCAGCGTATCATGGGGAGGAACCTACGAGCAGTACTTC.

The chain links TRBV4-2 to TRBJ2-5; no firm D call. The V and J ends lost 3 bases and 0 bases respectively, with 8 bases between them. The CDR3 has 14 amino acids. In germline, CDR1 is LGHNA, CDR2 YNFKEQ. The CDR3 protein is CASSQSTYQETQYF. CDR3 coding DNA: TGTGCCAGCAGCCAGTCCACCTACCAAGAGACCCAGTACTTC.

This clonotype occurred a few times. The chain joins TRBV29-1 to TRBJ2-4; D is ambiguous. Trimming cost V 3 bases and J 0 bases, with 6 bases left between them. The CDR3 contains 13 residues. Germline V gene data show CDR1 as SQVTM and CDR2 as ANQGSEA. Here the CDR3 DNA reads TGCAGCGTTGAGGAGCTAGCCAAAAACATTCAGTACTTC. Protein sequence: CSVEELAKNIQYF.

This chain connects TRBV12-3 or TRBV12-4 to TRBJ2-5, with 7 bases that match TRBD2. The length of the CDR3 is 13 residues. V gave up 7 bases and J gave up 4 bases; unmatched junction bases: 6. CDR3 sequence reads: CASTGGFRETQYF. For the CDR3, the DNA is TGTGCCAGCACCGGGGGGTTTCGAGAGACCCAGTACTTC.

This clonotype was counted only a few times. The V call is TRBV20-1, the J call TRBJ2-3; tentatively, D is TRBD1 (6 bases). This CDR3 contains 13 residues. Deletions cut 6 bases from V and 1 base from J, with 11 bases between. The germline V gene encodes CDR1 DFQATT and CDR2 SNEGSKA (reference sequence). The CDR3 is CSATWTGTDTQYF. The CDR3, as DNA: TGCAGTGCCACTTGGACAGGCACAGATACGCAGTATTTT.

The chain employs TRBV9 and TRBJ2-7, with 8 bases lining up with TRBD1. Germline values: CDR1 SGDLS, CDR2 YYNGEE. The V and J ends lost 4 bases and 3 bases, in that order; junction bases with no gene match: 9. The length of the CDR3 is 15 residues. The CDR3 is CASSSGGGLDYEQYF. The CDR3 DNA sequence: TGTGCCAGCAGCTCAGGGGGCGGACTGGACTACGAGCAGTACTTC.

For the CDR3, the DNA is TGCAGTGCTAGAGAGAGGACAGGGGGAGTTAACTACGAGCAGTACTTC. This sequence encodes CSARERTGGVNYEQYF. The rearrangement joins TRBV20-1 to TRBJ2-5; 10 bases are a match to TRBD1. With the DNA end fitting TRBJ2-7 better, the J assignment may be wrong. CDR1 is DFQATT, CDR2 SNEGSKA, per germline (reference sequence). The CDR3 runs to 16 residues.

This clonotype was counted between two and nine times. CDR3 DNA sequence: TGCAGTGTCACTAGACTGGACCCCCGGAGGCCCAAAAACATTCAGTACTTC. It is translated as CSVTRLDPRRPKNIQYF. This sequence joins TRBV20-1 and TRBJ2-4; a weak D match, TRBD2 (5 bases). The germline CDR1 and CDR2 sequences are DFQATT and SNEGSKA (reference sequence). The CDR3 length is 17 residues. Trimming left V 7 bases short and J 2 bases short, with 24 bases between.

V and J are TRBV6-6 and TRBJ1-2; TRBD1 agrees at 9 bases. The CDR3 consists of 14 residues. After removal of 5 bases from V and 6 bases from J, the junction contained 7 bases not matched to a gene. Germline-derived CDR1 and CDR2 are MNHNY and SVGAGI (reference sequence). This CDR3 is CASSPGTGTNGYTF. The CDR3, as DNA: TGTGCCAGCAGTCCCGGGACAGGGACCAATGGCTACACCTTC.

V is TRBV4-3 and J is TRBJ1-2; 7 positions agree with TRBD1. This CDR3 spans 17 amino acids. The ends lost 0 bases at V and 0 bases at J; junction bases unmatched: 7. Germline values: CDR1 LGHNA, CDR2 YSLEER. CDR3 loop: CASSQDRGRPANYGYTF. The CDR3, as DNA: TGCGCCAGCAGCCAAGATAGGGGGCGGCCAGCTAACTATGGCTACACCTTC.

This clonotype was seen a handful of times. J is TRBJ2-1 and V is TRBV10-1, with 10 bases lining up with TRBD2. Germline CDR1 and CDR2: WNHNN and SYGVQD (reference sequence). The CDR3 totals 14 residues. V gave up 5 bases and J gave up 8 bases; unmatched junction bases: 6. The CDR3 DNA reads as TGCGCCAGCAGTTCTAGCGGGGGACCTGATGAGCAGTTCTTC. Translated: CASSSSGGPDEQFF.

The chain couples TRBV6-2 or TRBV6-3 to TRBJ1-5; no definite D call. Per the germline V gene, CDR1 is MNHEY and CDR2 is SVGEGT. This CDR3 region has 12 residues. V lost 5 bases and J 1 base, leaving 3 bases between the germline ends. This CDR3 is CASSESNQPQHF. The CDR3 bases are TGTGCCAGCAGTGAGAGCAATCAGCCCCAGCATTTT.

The table lists this clonotype with a few counts. The rearrangement links TRBV5-1 to TRBJ2-1, with 10 bases matching TRBD2. Trimming took 0 bases from V and 6 from J; bases not matched to a gene: 12. The CDR3 runs to 18 residues. Germline-derived CDR1 and CDR2 are SGHRS and YFSETQ. CDR3 nucleotide sequence: TGCGCCAGCAGCTTGGTGTCTAGCGGGAGTCGAGGTGTCAATGAGCAGTTCTTC. It specifies CASSLVSSGSRGVNEQFF.

This clonotype was observed a handful of times. The chain recombines TRBV29-1 with TRBJ1-2; no definite D call. The V and J ends lost 5 bases and 2 bases respectively, with 9 bases between them. The germline gives CDR1 SQVTM, CDR2 ANQGSEA. The CDR3 covers 12 residues. The CDR3 DNA reads TGCAGCGTTCGGGATGTCAACTATGGCTACACCTTC. This gives the protein CSVRDVNYGYTF.

J is TRBJ2-5 and V is TRBV28; TRBD2 might be the D (5 bases). With 4 bases removed from V and 10 bases from J, the gap between germline ends came to 10 bases. CDR3 length: 11 residues. The germline CDR1 and CDR2 sequences are MDHEN and SYDVKM. CDR3 in DNA: TGTGCCAGCAGTTGGGAGTCGGTCCAGTACTTC. Its translation is CASSWESVQYF.

The chain joins TRBV10-3 to TRBJ1-1; tentative D call: TRBD1 (6 bases). The ends were cut back, 0 bases at V and 1 base at J, with 9 bases in the middle. Germline CDR1 reads ENHRY; CDR2 reads SYGVKD. This CDR3 is built from 15 residues. CDR3 bases: TGTGCCATCAGTGAGTCTAACAGGGCGAACACTGAAGCTTTCTTT. Its translation: CAISESNRANTEAFF.

This clonotype was detected a few times. J is TRBJ1-1 and V is TRBV28; D is uncertain. Trimming took 5 bases from V and 0 from J, leaving 10 bases between them. CDR1 is MDHEN, CDR2 SYDVKM, per germline. The CDR3 runs to 14 residues. The CDR3 spells CASSLLGVNTEAFF. The CDR3, as DNA: TGTGCCAGCAGTCTCCTCGGGGTGAACACTGAAGCTTTCTTT.

This clonotype was seen only once. V is TRBV6-2 or TRBV6-3 and J is TRBJ1-2; TRBD1 is a possible D gene (5 bases). Trimming cost V 8 bases and J 7 bases, with 17 bases left between them. The CDR3 has 13 residues. Germline loops: CDR1 MNHEY, CDR2 SVGEGT. CDR3 coding DNA: TGTGCCAGCTGCCCGGGGGACCTGTTTGGCTACACCTTC. Its translation is CASCPGDLFGYTF.

The chain couples TRBV29-1 to TRBJ2-2; tentative D call: TRBD2 (6 bases). Deletions cut 5 bases from V and 4 bases from J, with 11 bases between. Germline V gene sequence: CDR1 SQVTM, CDR2 ANQGSEA. The CDR3 loop spans 13 amino acids. DNA of the CDR3: TGCAGCGTTTGGGGGGAAGCCACCGGGGAGCTGTTTTTT. Amino acid sequence: CSVWGEATGELFF.